These 6 T cell receptor beta chains came from one sample sequenced in a study of blood T cell repertoires in COVID-19. Clones were read by immunoSEQ multiplex PCR, and TCRdb kept only the in-frame ones, dropping some. The sample gives some 180,000 clones, 84% of which show up once; approximately 2.6% is in the top ten. Sequencing used peripheral blood. The receptors were sampled from an elderly woman with COVID-19, enrolled during active disease.

The J gene is TRBJ2-5, the V gene TRBV5-1; weak D call: TRBD2 (6 bases). V lost 2 bases and J lost 5, with 13 bases in between. From germline, CDR1 is SGHRS and CDR2 YFSETQ. CDR3 length: 14 amino acids. The CDR3 protein is CASSFRVAGETQYF. The CDR3 coding sequence is TGCGCCAGCAGCTTCCGGGTGGCGGGGGAGACCCAGTACTTC.

The chain employs TRBV7-9 and TRBJ1-2; D might be TRBD1 (5 bases). The length of the CDR3 is 13 residues. V lost 1 base, J lost 3 bases, and 6 bases lay in between. Germline values: CDR1 SEHNR, CDR2 FQNEAQ (reference sequence). CDR3 in DNA: TGTGCCAGCAGCTTAGACAGGTACTATGGCTACACCTTC. Amino acids: CASSLDRYYGYTF. Combining the CDR3 with reference TRBV7-9 and TRBJ1-2 gives the whole variable domain DTGVSQNPRHKITKRGQNVTFRCDPISEHNRLYWYRQTLGQGPEFLTYFQNEAQLEKSRLLSDRFSAERPKGSFSTLEIQRTEQGDSAMYLCASSLDRYYGYTFGSGTRLTVV.

The chain joins TRBV20-1 to TRBJ1-6, with D unresolved. Germline CDR1 and CDR2: DFQATT and SNEGSKA (reference sequence). Deletions cut 6 bases from V and 11 bases from J, with 8 bases between. The CDR3 runs to 10 residues. The CDR3 protein is CSAPPAPLHF. The CDR3 DNA reads as TGCAGTGCGCCGCCGGCACCCCTCCACTTT.

The chain joins TRBV7-2 to TRBJ2-7; 11 positions agree with TRBD2. V lost 5 bases to trimming and J lost 7 bases; unmatched junction nucleotides: 7. Germline loops: CDR1 SGHTA, CDR2 FQGNSA. This CDR3 is 14 amino acids long. The CDR3 region has the DNA TGTGCCAGCAGCCTTCTAGCGGGGGGCGGGGAGCAGTACTTC. It yields the protein CASSLLAGGGEQYF.

The chain has TRBV28 and TRBJ1-2; possible D gene TRBD1, 6 bases. The V end was cut by 6 bases, the J end by 5 bases, with 10 bases between. The CDR3 totals 12 residues. In germline, CDR1 is MDHEN, CDR2 SYDVKM. The CDR3 reads CASSLGQYGYTF. The CDR3 DNA sequence: TGTGCCAGCAGCCTCGGACAGTATGGCTACACCTTC.

This rearrangement joins TRBV5-3 to TRBJ2-5; TRBD1 agrees at 7 bases. TRBV5-3 has ORF status, its function being uncertain. V dropped 2 bases and J dropped 6; count of bases not matched to a gene: 7. The CDR3 length is 14 residues. CDR3 nucleotide sequence: TGTGCCAGAAGCTTTCAAGGGGGCAGAAAGACCCAGTACTTC. The encoded protein is CARSFQGGRKTQYF.